Included here is one T cell receptor beta chain sequence, with context. A much larger clone lies a single base off, so this may be a read error. TCRdb's copy holds only in-frame clones and misses some; the assay was immunoSEQ multiplex PCR. The repertoire holds about half a million clones, 79% seen once, with about 13% in the top ten. The data were taken from a study of shared clonotypes between healthy human individuals. The origin of this receptor is a woman in her 40s in good health. Some clones in this sample may be carry-over from other donors' samples. The sequenced material came from PBMCs.

CDR3 DNA sequence: TGTGCCAGCAGCTTGGACAGTAACTATGGCTACACCTTC. As protein: CASSLDSNYGYTF. This rearrangement joins TRBV6-5 to TRBJ1-2, with D tentatively TRBD1 (6 bases). Germline CDR1 is MNHEY and CDR2 is SVGAGI. V dropped 6 bases and J dropped 1 base, with 9 bases sitting between them. There are 13 residues in the CDR3.